Below are 25 T cell receptor beta chains sequenced from a single sample in a study of human T cells and chemical hapten exposure. TCRdb reprocessed the RACE reads with MiXCR, giving one entry per CDR3 protein. The table shows roughly 51,000 distinct CDR3 sequences, with more than 8% occurring only once. This sample's time point: pre-sensitization, week 0. Documented treatment: therapeutic diphenylcyclopropenone sensitization with weekly scalp DPC. This specimen was whole blood, taken in connection with sensitization to the hapten diphenylcyclopropenone (DPC). The receptors stem from a man in his forties with alopecia areata. Some clones in this sample may be carry-over from other donors' samples.

The rearrangement uses TRBV6-5 and TRBJ2-2; 13 nucleotides match TRBD2. V lost 2 bases and J lost 6; bases outside the gene matches: 9. The germline V gene encodes CDR1 MNHEY and CDR2 SVGAGI. The CDR3 totals 18 residues. For the CDR3, the DNA is TGTGCCAGCAGTTACCTTGCCCCGACTAGCGGGAGGTCCGGGGAGCTGTTTTTT. Translation gives CASSYLAPTSGRSGELFF.

This clonotype occurred many times. This rearrangement joins TRBV20-1 to TRBJ2-5; TRBD2 agrees at 10 bases. This CDR3 contains 16 residues. Trimming took 5 bases from V and 3 from J; bases not matched to a gene: 12. The germline CDR1 and CDR2 sequences are DFQATT and SNEGSKA (reference sequence). DNA of the CDR3: TGCAGTGCTCGGATAGCGGGAGGATCATGGGAAGAGACCCAGTACTTC. It encodes CSARIAGGSWEETQYF.

This clonotype showed up many times. The genes are TRBV3-1 and TRBJ1-2; TRBD1 matches 8 bases. CDR3 length equals 14 residues. Looked up from germline, CDR1 is LGHDT and CDR2 is YNNKEL (reference sequence). Trimming at V came to 2 bases and at J to 8 bases, leaving 7 bases not matched to a gene. CDR3 in amino acids: CASSQTGQGAGYTF. The CDR3 DNA sequence: TGTGCCAGCAGCCAAACTGGACAGGGTGCGGGCTACACCTTC.

This clonotype showed up just a few times. V and J are TRBV7-9 and TRBJ2-3, with 7 bases that match TRBD2. The CDR3 spans 15 residues. V was clipped by 3 bases and J by 0 bases; unmatched bases: 3. Germline lookup yields CDR1 SEHNR and CDR2 FQNEAQ (reference sequence). The CDR3 loop is CASSLLAASTDTQYF. The DNA of the CDR3 is TGTGCCAGCAGCTTGCTAGCGGCTAGCACAGATACGCAGTATTTT.

V gene TRBV28 combines with J gene TRBJ2-2; D possibly uses TRBD1 or TRBD2 (5 bases each). This CDR3 region has 12 residues. The V end lost 4 bases, the J end lost 6 bases, and 6 bases lay between the germline ends. Germline loops: CDR1 MDHEN, CDR2 SYDVKM. The CDR3 protein is CASSWGSGELFF. The CDR3 DNA reads TGTGCCAGCAGTTGGGGGTCCGGGGAGCTGTTTTTT.

This clonotype was found a few times. The rearrangement uses TRBV20-1 and TRBJ2-1; D gene uncertain. This CDR3 has 17 residues. CDR1 DFQATT and CDR2 SNEGSKA come from the germline V gene (reference sequence). The V end was cut by 0 bases, the J end by 0 bases, with 15 bases between. CDR3 nucleotides: TGCAGTGCTAGAGATCCGTCGGCGGTAAGCTCCTACAATGAGCAGTTCTTC. Translating it yields CSARDPSAVSSYNEQFF.

This clonotype has a count of ten or more. The V call is TRBV20-1, the J call TRBJ2-3; 8 bases line up with TRBD2. The V gene's germline CDR1 is DFQATT and CDR2 SNEGSKA (reference sequence). The CDR3 is 13 amino acids. With V trimmed by 6 bases and J by 3 bases, 5 bases remained unmatched. The CDR3 here is CSAISGATDTQYF. The CDR3, as DNA: TGCAGTGCCATTAGCGGGGCTACAGATACGCAGTATTTT.

This clonotype has just a few counts. The chain recombines TRBV7-2 with TRBJ1-1; D not certain. The germline CDR1 and CDR2 sequences are SGHTA and FQGNSA. The V and J ends lost 7 bases and 4 bases respectively, with 19 bases between them. The CDR3 is made up of 15 amino acids. CDR3 region: CASNPQGGYGTEAFF. Here the CDR3 DNA reads TGTGCCAGCAACCCCCAAGGAGGGTACGGCACTGAAGCTTTCTTT.

This clonotype was observed a few times. The chain employs TRBV12-3 or TRBV12-4 and TRBJ1-1; D might be TRBD1 (6 bases). V was pared by 5 bases and J by 1 base, with 11 bases between. The CDR3 is 14 residues long. In DNA, the CDR3 is TGTGCCAGCAGTCCCCAGACAGGGAACACTGAAGCTTTCTTT. This gives the protein CASSPQTGNTEAFF.

V and J are TRBV7-2 and TRBJ2-7, with 7 bases that match TRBD1. V trimming: 5 bases; J trimming: 2 bases; junction bases outside the gene matches: 12. The CDR3 is 16 residues long. Germline assignment: CDR1 SGHTA and CDR2 FQGNSA. The CDR3 here is CASSAGITGATYEQYF. As DNA, the CDR3 is TGTGCCAGCAGCGCCGGAATTACAGGGGCTACCTACGAGCAGTACTTC.

The rearrangement joins TRBV19 to TRBJ2-2; D possibly corresponds to TRBD2 (5 bases). The V and J ends lost 6 bases and 2 bases respectively, with 13 bases between them. There are 15 residues in the CDR3. Germline CDR1 reads LNHDA; CDR2 reads SQIVND (reference sequence). CDR3 bases: TGTGCCAGTAGAACGAAAGCGGTTAACACCGGGGAGCTGTTTTTT. This encodes CASRTKAVNTGELFF. Full variable domain (missing parts from reference TRBV19 and TRBJ2-2): DGGITQSPKYLFRKEGQNVTLSCEQNLNHDAMYWYRQDPGQGLRLIYYSQIVNDFQKGDIAEGYSVSREKKESFPLTVTSAQKNPTAFYLCASRTKAVNTGELFFGEGSRLTVL.

The V and J genes are TRBV5-1 and TRBJ2-2, with no clear D. From germline, CDR1 is SGHRS and CDR2 YFSETQ. The CDR3 contains 15 residues. Trimming cost V 0 bases and J 0 bases, with 6 bases left between them. The CDR3 protein is CASSLEPANTGELFF. The CDR3 nucleotides are TGCGCCAGCAGCTTGGAGCCTGCGAACACCGGGGAGCTGTTTTTT.

This chain connects TRBV4-1 to TRBJ2-7, with D possibly matching TRBD2 (6 bases). The CDR3 totals 16 residues. CDR1 and CDR2 from the germline V gene are MGHRA and YSYEKL. V was trimmed by 3 bases and J by 0 bases, leaving 15 bases between them. Here the CDR3 DNA reads TGCGCCAGCAGCCATACGTCTAGCGTGAGCTCCTACGAGCAGTACTTC. This codes for CASSHTSSVSSYEQYF.

This clonotype showed up many times. The rearrangement uses TRBV3-1 and TRBJ2-6; no definite D call. The length of the CDR3 is 14 residues. Between the trimmed V and J ends, which lost 4 bases and 0 bases, there was a span of 4 bases. CDR1 is LGHDT and CDR2 is YNNKEL in the germline V gene (reference sequence). Written as DNA, the CDR3 is TGTGCCAGCAGCCCATACTCTGGGGCCAACGTCCTGACTTTC. It specifies CASSPYSGANVLTF.

This sequence joins TRBV5-4 and TRBJ1-6, with D unresolved. V lost 0 bases and J lost 5, with 9 bases in between. CDR1 and CDR2 from the germline V gene are SGHNT and YYREEE (reference sequence). CDR3 length: 15 residues. The CDR3 is CASSLDLEDNSPLHF. The CDR3 region has the DNA TGTGCCAGCAGCTTGGACCTCGAAGATAATTCACCCCTCCACTTT.

This clonotype was recorded many times. The chain joins TRBV20-1 to TRBJ2-1; no clear D. The CDR3 is made up of 16 amino acids. Germline CDR1 reads DFQATT; CDR2 reads SNEGSKA (reference sequence). V shed 0 bases and J shed 0 bases, with 12 bases lying between them. CDR3 amino acids: CSARDLLTSSYNEQFF. The CDR3 nucleotides are TGCAGTGCTAGAGATTTGCTGACCAGCTCCTACAATGAGCAGTTCTTC.

This clonotype has only a few counts. The chain employs TRBV23-1 and TRBJ2-1, with TRBD2 matching 14 bases. TRBV23-1 is labeled an ORF, and its function is uncertain. The V gene end was trimmed by 5 bases and the J gene end by 1 base; junction bases not matched to a gene: 10. The CDR3 contains 19 residues. DNA for the CDR3: TGCGCCAGCAGTACTAGGACTAGCGGGAGGATTGGGTCCTACAATGAGCAGTTCTTC. This sequence encodes CASSTRTSGRIGSYNEQFF.

This clonotype was counted at least ten times. The chain is built from TRBV4-3 and TRBJ1-6; D remains unclear. The germline gives CDR1 LGHNA, CDR2 YSLEER. CDR3 length equals 13 residues. The V and J ends lost 1 base and 13 bases respectively, with 11 bases between them. CDR3 amino acids: CASSQAVRDPLHF. The CDR3 DNA is TGCGCCAGCAGCCAAGCGGTGAGGGATCCCCTCCACTTT.

This clonotype was picked up many times. This chain joins TRBV7-2 and TRBJ2-2; 12 bases align to TRBD2. CDR3 size: 16 residues. J lost 1 base, V lost 5 bases, and 2 bases had no gene match. CDR1 and CDR2 (germline): SGHTA, FQGNSA. CDR3 coding DNA: TGTGCCAGCAGCATACTAGCGGGGGGGAACACCGGGGAGCTGTTTTTT. This sequence encodes CASSILAGGNTGELFF.

In regard to this clonotype: A clone one base away is much larger, so this may be a read error. The chain carries TRBV12-3 or TRBV12-4 and TRBJ2-1; weak D call: TRBD2 (5 bases). Trimming shortened V by 4 bases and J by 5 bases, and 9 bases separated the two germline ends. CDR3 size: 13 residues. The CDR3 sequence: CASSYSGHNEQFF. The CDR3, as DNA: TGTGCCAGCAGTTACAGCGGCCACAATGAGCAGTTCTTC.

The V and J genes are TRBV14 and TRBJ1-1, with D perhaps matching TRBD1 (5 bases). The CDR3 is made up of 12 amino acids. V lost 7 bases, J lost 10 bases, and 16 bases lay in between. The germline V gene encodes CDR1 SGHDN and CDR2 FVKESK. The CDR3 DNA reads as TGTGCCAGCACCCTCCCCGGGGGGTCAGCTTTCTTT. As protein: CASTLPGGSAFF.

This clonotype was counted many times. The chain is built from TRBV6-6 and TRBJ1-5, with D uncertain. Germline CDR1 is MNHNY and CDR2 is SVGAGI (reference sequence). V dropped 6 bases and J dropped 7 bases, with 13 bases sitting between them. The CDR3 sequence is 13 residues long. CDR3 in amino acids: CASSHGRQQPQHF. The CDR3 DNA follows: TGTGCCAGCAGCCACGGGAGGCAACAGCCCCAGCATTTT.

This rearrangement joins TRBV6-5 to TRBJ2-3; 10 bases agree with TRBD1. Germline assignment: CDR1 MNHEY and CDR2 SVGAGI. V dropped 6 bases and J dropped 4; count of bases not matched to a gene: 7. The CDR3 totals 15 residues. The CDR3 coding sequence is TGTGCCAGCAGACCGGACAGGGGGAGTGCAGATACGCAGTATTTT. It translates to CASRPDRGSADTQYF.

This clonotype appeared many times. The rearrangement links TRBV12-3 or TRBV12-4 to TRBJ1-5, with a weak D call TRBD1 (5 bases). This CDR3 is 15 amino acids long. V was cut by 4 bases and J by 10 bases, with 20 bases left in between. The CDR3 loop is CASSSRARGLGPQHF. The CDR3 DNA reads TGTGCCAGCAGTTCCAGGGCGAGAGGACTGGGTCCCCAGCATTTT.

This clonotype has more than one count but fewer than ten. The gene calls are TRBV12-3 or TRBV12-4 and TRBJ2-3; 8 bases are a match to TRBD1. V was clipped by 5 bases and J by 2 bases; unmatched bases: 3. This CDR3 region has 14 residues. CDR3 residues: CASSVGQVTDTQYF. CDR3 sequence (DNA): TGTGCCAGCAGTGTGGGACAGGTCACAGATACGCAGTATTTT.